Only a few counts were recorded for the clone carrying this T cell receptor beta chain. The antigen remains unidentified. These data originate in a study of beta chain features in type 1 diabetes. General study findings and limits: TCRB CDR3s from Type 1 diabetes patients were moderately but significantly shorter in all four CD4+ subsets. Shorter templates may be favored by PCR, equally so in patients and controls. Relative to healthy donors, patients appeared to have naive, central memory and Treg TCRB repertoires that were more similar.

The CDR3 has 15 residues. Germline CDR1 reads SGHTA; CDR2 reads FQGNSA. The V end lost 4 bases, the J end lost 0 bases, and 10 bases lay between the germline ends. Central memory, naive, regulatory and stem cell-like memory CD4+ cells were sorted by CD45RO/CCR7/CD25/CD127/CD95/CD27. The isolated RNA, all of it, was reverse transcribed, so expressed TCRB transcripts were what got sequenced. Around 3.57 million reads was the average for naive, central memory and regulatory T cell samples. Repertoires were generated with immunoSEQ multiplex PCR, while TCRdb's copy carries only in-frame clones and drops some. The data hold 600,000 or so clones, with roughly an eighth observed a single time.

The rearrangement uses TRBV7-2 and TRBJ1-5; a possible D gene is TRBD1 (5 bases). The sequenced sample consisted of naive CD4+ T cells from blood. This receptor was obtained from a man younger than 45 with type 1 diabetes. DNA of the CDR3: TGTGCCAGCAGCTGGGACGGGATTAGCAATCAGCCCCAGCATTTT. Translation: CASSWDGISNQPQHF. The whole variable domain, filled in from reference TRBV7-2 and TRBJ1-5, reads GAGVSQSPSNKVTEKGKDVELRCDPISGHTALYWYRQSLGQGLEFLIYFQGNSAPDKSGLPSDRFSAERTGGSVSTLTIQRTQQEDSAVYLCASSWDGISNQPQHFGDGTRLSIL.